These T cell receptor beta chains were read from a single sample in a study of blood T cell repertoires in COVID-19. Clones were sequenced by immunoSEQ multiplex PCR, and TCRdb holds only the in-frame ones, with some missing. The table shows 95,000 to 120,000 clones, with 90% occurring only once. Sequencing was done on a sample of peripheral blood. These receptors were collected from a woman in her forties or fifties with acute or convalescent COVID-19. Each CDR3 is given with its conserved first and last residue. D genes are given only for firm matches. Rows may omit the clone size; those that give it use once, few, many or a size class.

cdr3_aa | cdr3_nt | clone_size | j_call | d_call | v_call
CASSPRGGSGNTIYF | TGTGCCAGCAGCCCCCGGGGAGGCTCTGGAAACACCATATATTTT | . | TRBJ1-3 | . | TRBV9
CASGLAGTGELFF | TGTGCCAGTGGACTAGCGGGAACGGGGGAGCTGTTTTTT | . | TRBJ2-2 | TRBD2 | TRBV27
CASSFGTGDNEQYF | TGTGCCAGCAGCTTCGGGACAGGGGACAACGAGCAGTACTTC | . | TRBJ2-7 | TRBD1 | TRBV13
CASSQGANSYNEQFF | TGTGCCAGCAGCCAAGGCGCAAACTCCTACAATGAGCAGTTCTTC | . | TRBJ2-1 | . | TRBV14
CASSVAGSSYNEQFF | TGTGCCAGTAGTGTAGCGGGGAGCTCCTACAATGAGCAGTTCTTC | . | TRBJ2-1 | TRBD2 | TRBV19
CASSHYFGAGGQETQYF | TGCGCCAGCAGCCATTACTTCGGGGCAGGGGGTCAAGAGACCCAGTACTTC | . | TRBJ2-5 | TRBD1 | TRBV4-1
CASSQGGGGYTF | TGTGCCAGCAGCCAGGGAGGTGGGGGCTACACCTTC | . | TRBJ1-2 | . | TRBV3-1/TRBV3-2
CASSQGQGAFF | TGTGCCAGCAGCCAGGGACAGGGGGCGTTCTTC | few | TRBJ2-1 | TRBD1 | TRBV3-1/TRBV3-2
CASRGRSSYNEQFF | TGTGCCAGCAGGGGGAGGAGCTCCTACAATGAGCAGTTCTTC | . | TRBJ2-1 | . | TRBV6-5
CATSGGQGVYNEQFF | TGTGCCACCAGCGGCGGACAGGGGGTCTACAATGAGCAGTTCTTC | few | TRBJ2-1 | TRBD1 | TRBV24-1
CAWSPNRGELFF | TGTGCCTGGAGTCCGAATAGAGGGGAGCTGTTTTTT | . | TRBJ2-2 | . | TRBV30
CASSQEGTGGPGANVLTF | TGCGCCAGCAGCCAAGAGGGGACAGGGGGACCTGGGGCCAACGTCCTGACTTTC | . | TRBJ2-6 | TRBD1 | TRBV4-1
CAWSQGGGSTDTQYF | TGTGCCTGGAGCCAAGGGGGCGGTAGCACAGATACGCAGTATTTT | . | TRBJ2-3 | TRBD1 | TRBV30
CASSTGDSYTDTQYF | TGTGCCAGTAGTACCGGAGACAGCTACACAGATACGCAGTATTTT | . | TRBJ2-3 | . | TRBV19
CASSEIERGGSDTQYF | TGTGCCAGCAGTGAAATTGAGCGGGGGGGCTCAGATACGCAGTATTTT | . | TRBJ2-3 | TRBD2 | TRBV6-1
CASSRGQGKGEQYF | TGTGCCAGCAGTAGGGGACAGGGAAAGGGTGAGCAGTACTTC | . | TRBJ2-7 | TRBD1 | TRBV6-5
CASSPTSVGETQYF | TGTGCCAGCTCACCGACTAGCGTTGGAGAGACCCAGTACTTC | . | TRBJ2-5 | TRBD2 | TRBV18
CASSSYEQYF | TGTGCCAGCTCCTCCTACGAGCAGTACTTC | once | TRBJ2-7 | . | TRBV19
CASSPRGDRANEQYF | TGTGCCAGCTCACCACGGGGAGACAGGGCCAACGAGCAGTACTTC | . | TRBJ2-7 | TRBD1 | TRBV18
CASSLGGSGGLLSDTQYF | TGCGCCAGCAGCTTGGGCGGTAGCGGGGGCCTCTTGTCGGATACGCAGTATTTT | . | TRBJ2-3 | TRBD2 | TRBV5-1
CASSEDLFGSPLHF | TGTGCCAGCAGTGAAGATCTGTTCGGTTCACCCCTCCACTTT | . | TRBJ1-6 | . | TRBV2
CAISALAGGGSDTQYF | TGTGCCATCAGTGCCCTAGCGGGAGGAGGGTCAGATACGCAGTATTTT | . | TRBJ2-3 | TRBD2 | TRBV10-3
CASSWGRGGINTEAFF | TGCGCCAGCAGCTGGGGCCGGGGGGGAATCAACACTGAAGCTTTCTTT | . | TRBJ1-1 | . | TRBV5-1
CASSLGQASTGELFF | TGCGCCAGCAGCTTGGGACAGGCGTCGACCGGGGAGCTGTTTTTT | . | TRBJ2-2 | . | TRBV5-1
CASSQSSSYEQYF | TGTGCCAGCAGCCAAAGCTCATCCTACGAGCAGTACTTC | . | TRBJ2-7 | . | TRBV3-1/TRBV3-2
CASSEGSGNTIYF | TGCGCCAGCAGTGAGGGTTCTGGAAACACCATATATTTT | few | TRBJ1-3 | . | TRBV5-1
CASSFGRANEQFF | TGTGCCAGCAGCTTTGGCAGGGCGAATGAGCAGTTCTTC | . | TRBJ2-1 | . | TRBV11-1
CASSQRRLDSSTDTQYF | TGTGCCAGCAGTCAAAGGAGACTAGACTCTAGCACAGATACGCAGTATTTT | . | TRBJ2-3 | . | TRBV11-2
CASSFQGMNEQYF | TGTGCCAGCAGCTTTCAGGGGATGAACGAGCAGTACTTC | . | TRBJ2-7 | . | TRBV5-5
CASSFRAGGLFEQYF | TGCGCCAGCAGCTTCAGAGCGGGGGGGCTATTCGAGCAGTACTTC | . | TRBJ2-7 | TRBD2 | TRBV5-1
CASSEAHLDSSNQPQHF | TGTGCCAGCAGTGAAGCCCACCTAGACAGTTCCAATCAGCCCCAGCATTTT | . | TRBJ1-5 | . | TRBV2
CASSLAEGYGYTF | TGCGCCAGCAGCTTGGCAGAGGGCTATGGCTACACCTTC | . | TRBJ1-2 | . | TRBV5-1
CASNAANTGELFF | TGTGCCAGTAACGCAGCGAACACCGGGGAGCTGTTTTTT | . | TRBJ2-2 | . | TRBV19
CASALGLSSYEQYF | TGTGCCAGTGCCTTGGGGCTCAGCTCCTACGAGCAGTACTTC | . | TRBJ2-7 | . | TRBV19
CASSAVKGGTGKGYSNQPQHF | TGTGCCAGCAGCGCGGTAAAGGGCGGGACAGGGAAAGGGTATAGCAATCAGCCCCAGCATTTT | . | TRBJ1-5 | TRBD1 | TRBV9
CASSTSGNGNTIYF | TGTGCCAGCAGTACCTCAGGGAATGGAAACACCATATATTTT | . | TRBJ1-3 | . | TRBV28
CAISVSSGGPLETQYF | TGTGCCATCAGTGTGTCTAGCGGGGGGCCCCTGGAGACCCAGTACTTC | once | TRBJ2-5 | TRBD2 | TRBV10-3
CASSYRMGPEAFF | TGTGCCAGCAGTTACCGGATGGGGCCTGAAGCTTTCTTT | . | TRBJ1-1 | . | TRBV6-2/TRBV6-3
CASSPGRGIVMNTEAFF | TGTGCCAGCTCACCAGGGAGGGGAATAGTCATGAACACTGAAGCTTTCTTT | once | TRBJ1-1 | . | TRBV18
CASSTLPGQGAEQYF | TGTGCCAGTAGTACTTTACCGGGACAGGGTGCCGAGCAGTACTTC | once | TRBJ2-7 | TRBD1 | TRBV19
CASSPGQDYQPQHF | TGTGCCAGCAGCCCCGGACAGGATTATCAGCCCCAGCATTTT | . | TRBJ1-5 | TRBD1 | TRBV9
CASSEAVQETQYF | TGTGCCAGCTCAGAGGCGGTCCAAGAGACCCAGTACTTC | once | TRBJ2-5 | . | TRBV18
CSASTSGQETQYF | TGCAGTGCTAGTACTAGCGGGCAAGAGACCCAGTACTTC | . | TRBJ2-5 | TRBD2 | TRBV20-1
CATTVTHRNEQFF | TGTGCCACCACCGTGACACACCGCAATGAGCAGTTCTTC | . | TRBJ2-1 | . | TRBV6-5
CASSPRQGALYGYTF | TGTGCCAGCAGCCCTAGACAGGGGGCATTGTATGGCTACACCTTC | . | TRBJ1-2 | TRBD1 | TRBV7-2
CASSSYRGHGYTF | TGTGCCAGCAGTTCCTACAGGGGACATGGCTACACCTTC | once | TRBJ1-2 | TRBD1 | TRBV12-3/TRBV12-4
CASSLSAGAEQYF | TGTGCCAGCAGTTTATCGGCGGGTGCCGAGCAGTACTTC | . | TRBJ2-7 | . | TRBV12-3/TRBV12-4
CASSGDTGVWNSPLHF | TGTGCCAGCAGTGGGGACACCGGGGTATGGAATTCACCCCTCCACTTT | . | TRBJ1-6 | . | TRBV25-1
CASSPRRVSYEQYF | TGTGCCAGCAGCCCCCGTCGGGTGTCCTACGAGCAGTACTTC | . | TRBJ2-7 | . | TRBV11-2
CASSRLTGRMNTEAFF | TGTGCCAGCAGCCGCCTTACTGGGAGGATGAACACTGAAGCTTTCTTT | . | TRBJ1-1 | . | TRBV11-1
CASSYLGLGNTEAFF | TGTGCCAGCAGTTACCTGGGACTGGGGAACACTGAAGCTTTCTTT | . | TRBJ1-1 | . | TRBV6-2/TRBV6-3
CASREASSGLFEQYF | TGTGCCAGCAGGGAAGCGTCCAGCGGGCTTTTTGAGCAGTACTTC | . | TRBJ2-7 | . | TRBV7-2
CASSANSATNEKLFF | TGTGCCAGCAGCGCTAACAGTGCAACTAATGAAAAACTGTTTTTT | . | TRBJ1-4 | . | TRBV9
CASSLGQGRAEAFF | TGTGCCAGCAGCTTAGGACAGGGGAGGGCTGAAGCTTTCTTT | . | TRBJ1-1 | TRBD1 | TRBV7-9
CASSQDRGYNEQFF | TGCGCCAGCAGCCAAGATCGGGGATACAATGAGCAGTTCTTC | . | TRBJ2-1 | . | TRBV4-3
CASTRDRARDTEAFF | TGTGCCAGTACCCGGGACAGGGCTAGAGACACTGAAGCTTTCTTT | . | TRBJ1-1 | TRBD1 | TRBV19
CAISEETGTGWDEQYF | TGTGCCATCAGCGAAGAAACCGGGACAGGGTGGGACGAGCAGTACTTC | few | TRBJ2-7 | TRBD1 | TRBV10-3
CAWSGLSKETQYF | TGTGCCTGGAGTGGACTATCGAAAGAGACCCAGTACTTC | . | TRBJ2-5 | . | TRBV30
CASSQAFSGYEQYF | TGTGCCAGCAGCCAAGCGTTTAGCGGCTACGAGCAGTACTTC | . | TRBJ2-7 | . | TRBV3-1/TRBV3-2